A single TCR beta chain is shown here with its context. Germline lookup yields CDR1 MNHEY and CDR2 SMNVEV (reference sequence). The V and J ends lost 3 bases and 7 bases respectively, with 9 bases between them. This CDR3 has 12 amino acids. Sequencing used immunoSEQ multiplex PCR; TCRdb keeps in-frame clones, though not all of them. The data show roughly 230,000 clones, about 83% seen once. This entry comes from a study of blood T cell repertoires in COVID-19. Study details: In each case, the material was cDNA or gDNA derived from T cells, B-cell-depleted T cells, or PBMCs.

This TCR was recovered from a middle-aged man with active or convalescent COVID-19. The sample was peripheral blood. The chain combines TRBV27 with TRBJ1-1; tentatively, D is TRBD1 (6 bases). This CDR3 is CASSFEGDEAFF. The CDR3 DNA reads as TGTGCCAGCAGTTTTGAGGGGGATGAAGCTTTCTTT.